Following are 29 T cell receptor beta chains from one sample sequenced in a study of metastatic and nonmetastatic thyroid tumors. TCRdb re-called the PCR reads via MiXCR. The data contain fewer than 40,000 clones, 35% of them singletons. Thyroid surgery was preceded by no treatment in any patient. The specimen sequenced was tumor tissue. The origin of the receptors is a female donor with papillary thyroid cancer or a benign thyroid nodule (not recorded which). Some clones in this sample may be carry-over from other donors' samples.

The chain combines TRBV6-2 or TRBV6-3 with TRBJ2-3, with D hard to call. Trimming pared 5 bases from V and 5 bases from J, leaving 20 bases between. The CDR3 covers 16 residues. Germline V gene data show CDR1 as MNHEY and CDR2 as SVGEGT. The CDR3 nucleotides are TGTGCCAGCAGTACTGAGTATAGGGTCCAAGGAGATACGCAGTATTTT. This codes for CASSTEYRVQGDTQYF.

This clone has more than one count but fewer than ten. The V and J genes are TRBV27 and TRBJ1-6; D is perhaps TRBD1 (5 bases). The CDR3 contains 16 residues. CDR1 is MNHEY and CDR2 is SMNVEV in the germline V gene (reference sequence). V lost 4 bases to trimming and J lost 8 bases, with 18 bases between them. DNA of the CDR3: TGTGCCAGCAGTTATTCTACCGCCCTGGGGGATTCACCCCTCCACTTT. Translating gives CASSYSTALGDSPLHF.

This rearrangement joins TRBV6-5 to TRBJ2-2, with a possible D match to TRBD2 (5 bases). Trimming took 0 bases from V and 4 from J, leaving 18 bases between them. Germline V gene data show CDR1 as MNHEY and CDR2 as SVGAGI. The CDR3 length is 18 residues. The CDR3 bases are TGTGCCAGCAGTTACTCGAGGGAAAGCATGTATATCACCGGGGAGCTGTTTTTT. This gives the protein CASSYSRESMYITGELFF.

The rearrangement uses TRBV30 and TRBJ1-1; D not resolved. The V end lost 0 bases, the J end lost 4 bases, and 9 bases lay between the germline ends. CDR3 size: 13 residues. CDR1 and CDR2 (germline): GTSNPN, SVGIG (reference sequence). CDR3 sequence (DNA): TGTGCCTGGAGTGTAGGTAGCCCCACTGAAGCTTTCTTT. Protein product: CAWSVGSPTEAFF.

The CDR3 loop is CAWSVLAGGTTGELFF. The CDR3 nucleotides are TGTGCCTGGAGTGTTCTAGCGGGAGGAACCACCGGGGAGCTGTTTTTT. The genes are TRBV30 and TRBJ2-2; 11 bases are shared with TRBD2. Germline assignment: CDR1 GTSNPN and CDR2 SVGIG (reference sequence). V shed 0 bases and J 4 bases; nucleotides not matched to a gene: 4. There are 16 residues in the CDR3.

This clone was counted only a few times. The V call is TRBV27, the J call TRBJ1-2; D possibly corresponds to TRBD1 (5 bases). V dropped 0 bases and J dropped 8 bases, with 7 bases sitting between them. Germline-derived CDR1 and CDR2 are MNHEY and SMNVEV (reference sequence). There are 12 residues in the CDR3. Here the CDR3 DNA reads TGTGCCAGCAGTTTATCGGGGGACGGCTACACCTTC. It specifies CASSLSGDGYTF.

The chain combines TRBV28 with TRBJ2-1, with D perhaps TRBD1 (6 bases). V was clipped by 8 bases and J by 6 bases, with 20 bases between them. This CDR3 spans 15 amino acids. Per germline, CDR1 MDHEN and CDR2 SYDVKM. The CDR3 spells CASHRTAPSGNEQFF. The CDR3 coding sequence is TGTGCCAGCCACCGGACAGCTCCGAGTGGCAATGAGCAGTTCTTC.

V is TRBV6-1 and J is TRBJ2-3, with D perhaps given as TRBD1 or TRBD2 (6 bases each). The CDR3 has 16 residues. V was clipped by 2 bases and J by 5 bases, with 17 bases between them. CDR1 and CDR2 from the germline V gene are MNHNS and SASEGT. The CDR3 protein is CASSERRGALGDTQYF. The DNA of the CDR3 is TGTGCCAGCAGTGAAAGGAGGGGGGCCTTGGGAGATACGCAGTATTTT.

This clone appeared a few times. The J gene is TRBJ2-7, the V gene TRBV2; the D gene is possibly TRBD2 (6 bases). The CDR3 has 14 amino acids. V gave up 7 bases and J gave up 4 bases, with 17 bases separating them. Germline V gene sequence: CDR1 SNHLY, CDR2 FYNNEI. CDR3 DNA: TGTGCCAGCAAAAATAGCGGAGCTACATACGAGCAGTACTTC. This gives the protein CASKNSGATYEQYF.

Worth noting for this clone: One junction end does not reproduce the germline sequence, and a read error may be involved. This chain links TRBV6-1 with TRBJ1-1; D gene unclear. The CDR3 has 14 residues. Germline CDR1 MNHNS, CDR2 SASEGT. Here the CDR3 DNA reads TGTGTCAGCAGTGCTAGGTGGACGAACACTGAAGCTTTCTTT. This encodes CVSSARWTNTEAFF.

This clone was counted a few times. The chain combines TRBV6-4 with TRBJ2-1; D call uncertain. Trimming removed 0 bases at V and 0 bases at J, with 9 bases between. The CDR3 runs 16 residues. Germline CDR1 is MRHNA and CDR2 is SNTAGT. The CDR3 reads CASSDSSRSSYNEQFF. As DNA, the CDR3 is TGTGCCAGCAGTGACTCGTCCAGGAGCTCCTACAATGAGCAGTTCTTC.

CDR3 DNA: TGTGCCAGCAGCCTTCCGGGACAGGGGACCCACGAGCAGTACTTC. The encoded protein is CASSLPGQGTHEQYF. The rearrangement links TRBV4-2 to TRBJ2-7; TRBD1 agrees at 10 bases. Germline trimming cut 4 bases from V and 5 bases from J; bases unmatched to any gene: 8. CDR3 size: 15 residues. Germline values: CDR1 LGHNA, CDR2 YNFKEQ.

The V call is TRBV5-1, the J call TRBJ1-1; weak D call: TRBD1 (6 bases). V was pared by 4 bases and J by 1 base, with 8 bases between. This CDR3 is built from 13 residues. Germline V gene lookup returns CDR1 SGHRS and CDR2 YFSETQ. CDR3 coding DNA: TGCGCCAGCAGCAGGGGGACGAACACTGAAGCTTTCTTT. Translation gives CASSRGTNTEAFF.

The rearrangement links TRBV20-1 to TRBJ2-5; 9 positions match TRBD2. The CDR3 is made up of 16 amino acids. The germline gives CDR1 DFQATT, CDR2 SNEGSKA (reference sequence). Trimming took 0 bases from V and 6 from J; bases not matched to a gene: 11. The CDR3 DNA follows: TGCAGTGCTAGAGAATCTGATAGCGGGAGAACTAAGACCCAGTACTTC. Amino acids: CSARESDSGRTKTQYF.

J is TRBJ2-7 and V is TRBV7-3; weak D call: TRBD1 (6 bases). The germline V and J ends were trimmed by 2 bases and 7 bases, with 24 bases remaining between them. CDR1 and CDR2 from the germline V gene are SGHTA and FQGTGA. The CDR3 is made up of 17 amino acids. The CDR3 is CASSLSPVGGYPWEQYF. CDR3 nucleotides: TGTGCCAGCAGCTTATCCCCCGTTGGGGGCTACCCCTGGGAGCAGTACTTC.

This clone was seen only a few times. This chain uses TRBV6-1 with TRBJ1-2; 8 nucleotides align to TRBD1. Trimming took 4 bases from V and 7 from J; bases not matched to a gene: 2. The CDR3 has 12 residues. CDR1 and CDR2 (germline): MNHNS, SASEGT. CDR3 in amino acids: CASSGQGFGYTF. Here the CDR3 DNA reads TGTGCCAGCAGTGGACAGGGGTTTGGCTACACCTTC.

This clone showed up just a few times. The sample holds other DNA sequences that translate to the same CDR3. The chain has TRBV6-1 and TRBJ2-7, with D possibly being TRBD1 or TRBD2 (6 bases each). The ends were cut back, 6 bases at V and 7 bases at J, with 16 bases in the middle. This CDR3 has 13 residues. CDR1 is MNHNS, CDR2 SASEGT, per germline. CDR3 protein: CASREGGPREQYF. CDR3 coding DNA: TGTGCCAGCAGAGAGGGGGGTCCCAGGGAGCAGTACTTC.

This clone was detected only a few times. The chain uses TRBV7-8 and TRBJ2-7; D ambiguous. Germline V gives CDR1 SGHVS, CDR2 FQNEAQ. The CDR3 has 11 amino acids. The V end was cut by 5 bases, the J end by 6 bases, with 8 bases between. Here the CDR3 DNA reads TGTGCCAGCAGCCCTTTAGTCGAGCAGTACTTC. Amino acids: CASSPLVEQYF.

The CDR3 nucleotides are TGCAGTGCGCCGGACCCTTTTGGAACAGATACGCAGTATTTT. Translated, it gives CSAPDPFGTDTQYF. V usage is TRBV20-1 and J usage is TRBJ2-3; D gene ambiguous. Germline loops: CDR1 DFQATT, CDR2 SNEGSKA (reference sequence). Between the trimmed V and J ends, which lost 6 bases and 3 bases, there was a span of 16 bases. The CDR3 covers 14 residues.

This clone was counted once. The chain links TRBV11-2 to TRBJ2-7, with a possible D match to TRBD2 (5 bases). The V end was cut by 0 bases, the J end by 7 bases, with 7 bases between. There are 12 residues in the CDR3. Germline values: CDR1 SGHAT, CDR2 FQNNGV. The CDR3 nucleotides are TGTGCCAGCAGCTTAGAAGGAGGAGAGCAGTACTTC. Translating gives CASSLEGGEQYF.

This chain connects TRBV19 to TRBJ1-1; perhaps TRBD1 as D (5 bases). This CDR3 is built from 13 residues. Trimming took off 9 bases at V and 0 bases at J, with 11 bases between the two ends. Germline V lookup: CDR1 LNHDA, CDR2 SQIVND (reference sequence). CDR3 DNA sequence: TGTGCCAGCTACGACAGACTGAACACTGAAGCTTTCTTT. This sequence encodes CASYDRLNTEAFF.

This clone has more than one count but fewer than ten. This chain connects TRBV6-1 to TRBJ2-3, with no clear D. The CDR3 extends over 12 amino acids. The ends were cut back, 7 bases at V and 2 bases at J, with 7 bases in the middle. Germline-derived CDR1 and CDR2 are MNHNS and SASEGT. The CDR3 reads CASKVDTDTQYF. CDR3 in DNA: TGTGCCAGCAAAGTGGACACAGATACGCAGTATTTT.

The V call is TRBV28, the J call TRBJ1-1; 8 nucleotides match TRBD1. Germline V gene data show CDR1 as MDHEN and CDR2 as SYDVKM. The CDR3 spans 14 residues. Losses at the gene ends were 6 bases for V and 2 bases for J; bases not matched to a gene: 5. CDR3 protein: CASRTGQGNTEAFF. In DNA form, the CDR3 reads TGTGCCAGCAGAACCGGACAGGGCAACACTGAAGCTTTCTTT.

The V call is TRBV6-5, the J call TRBJ1-2, with D uncertain. V was trimmed by 0 bases and J by 2 bases, leaving 13 bases between them. This CDR3 is 16 amino acids long. Germline values: CDR1 MNHEY, CDR2 SVGAGI. Here the CDR3 DNA reads TGTGCCAGCAGTTACTCACTAAGGGCCGGCAACTATGGCTACACCTTC. Translation gives CASSYSLRAGNYGYTF.

This chain joins TRBV6-4 and TRBJ1-2, with D hard to call. CDR1 is MRHNA, CDR2 SNTAGT, per germline. V lost 6 bases and J 4 bases, leaving 6 bases between the germline ends. The CDR3 consists of 11 residues. The CDR3 coding sequence is TGTGCCAGCAGCATGCCCTATGGCTACACCTTC. Its protein is CASSMPYGYTF.

At least ten counts were recorded for this clone. The chain is built from TRBV2 and TRBJ2-7; TRBD2 agrees at 10 bases. The CDR3 extends over 15 amino acids. V lost 3 bases and J lost 0; bases outside the gene matches: 2. CDR1 is SNHLY, CDR2 FYNNEI, per germline. This chain's CDR3 is CASSEASGSSYEQYF. In nucleotides, the CDR3 is TGTGCCAGCAGTGAGGCTAGCGGGAGCTCCTACGAGCAGTACTTC.

This sequence joins TRBV5-1 and TRBJ2-7, with 7 positions matching TRBD1. The CDR3 has 15 amino acids. Trimming took 0 bases from V and 5 from J; bases not matched to a gene: 8. CDR1 is SGHRS, CDR2 YFSETQ, per germline. Here the CDR3 reads CASSLVEGAGDEQYF. DNA of the CDR3: TGCGCCAGCAGCTTGGTTGAGGGGGCAGGCGACGAGCAGTACTTC.

The gene calls are TRBV6-1 and TRBJ2-1; D is uncertain. The V gene lost 1 base and the J gene lost 0 bases, with 4 bases spanning the gap. The CDR3 length is 14 residues. CDR1 is MNHNS and CDR2 is SASEGT in the germline V gene. CDR3 residues: CASSEGSSYNEQFF. The CDR3 DNA reads TGTGCCAGCAGTGAAGGAAGCTCCTACAATGAGCAGTTCTTC.

This sequence joins TRBV19 and TRBJ1-1; 8 bases agree with TRBD1. Germline assignment: CDR1 LNHDA and CDR2 SQIVND (reference sequence). CDR3 size: 14 residues. J gave up 2 bases and V 6 bases, and 5 bases lay outside the gene matches. CDR3: CASRNRGANTEAFF. The CDR3 bases are TGTGCCAGTAGAAACAGGGGGGCCAACACTGAAGCTTTCTTT.